One sample yielded the 30 T cell receptor beta chains listed below, sequenced in a study of blood T cell repertoires in COVID-19. Sequencing was performed with immunoSEQ multiplex PCR; in TCRdb, only in-frame clones are kept and a portion is missing. The data contain fewer than 150,000 clones, 70% to 90% of them seen just once; the ten biggest clones take up over 10%. The sequencing sample was made of peripheral blood. Receptors originate from a human donor in a cohort sampled during active COVID-19.

V and J are TRBV7-2 and TRBJ2-3; 9 nucleotides agree with TRBD2. From germline, CDR1 is SGHTA and CDR2 FQGNSA. The CDR3 runs 15 residues. V lost 6 bases, J lost 7 bases, and 11 bases stayed unmatched. The CDR3 nucleotides are TGTGCCAGCAGTCAACGACTAGCGGAGTCGAATACGCAGTATTTT. It is translated as CASSQRLAESNTQYF.

This clone was counted between two and nine times. The chain couples TRBV7-6 to TRBJ1-6, with 7 bases that match TRBD1. This CDR3 has 15 residues. The V segment lost 5 bases and the J segment 9 bases; nucleotides outside the gene matches: 10. Germline V gene sequence: CDR1 SGHVS, CDR2 FNYEAQ. For the CDR3, the DNA is TGTGCCAGCAGCCGGCTAACAGGGGTACGTTCACCCCTCCACTTT. Its protein product is CASSRLTGVRSPLHF.

The rearrangement uses TRBV6-6 and TRBJ1-3; 7 bases align to TRBD1. Germline V gene sequence: CDR1 MNHNY, CDR2 SVGAGI (reference sequence). This CDR3 is 17 amino acids long. V was pared by 5 bases and J by 0 bases, with 10 bases of the junction left unmatched. The CDR3 is CASSPLGQANSGNTIYF. CDR3 in DNA: TGTGCCAGCAGTCCCCTTGGACAGGCCAACTCTGGAAACACCATATATTTT.

Only one count was recorded for this clone. The chain employs TRBV5-6 and TRBJ1-2, with a possible D match to TRBD1 (6 bases). The V and J ends lost 5 bases and 3 bases respectively, with 14 bases between them. Germline lookup yields CDR1 SGHDT and CDR2 YYEEEE. The CDR3 totals 14 residues. The CDR3 loop reads CASRDLTGYYGYTF. CDR3 DNA sequence: TGTGCCAGCAGGGACCTTACAGGGTACTATGGCTACACCTTC.

In this sample, this clone turned up a few times. V usage is TRBV29-1 and J usage is TRBJ1-3; D is uncertain. CDR1 is SQVTM, CDR2 ANQGSEA, per germline. The length of the CDR3 is 13 residues. V was shortened by 5 bases and J by 2 bases, with 10 bases between the two germline ends. CDR3 sequence: CSVNEQAGNTIYF. As DNA, the CDR3 is TGCAGCGTTAATGAGCAGGCTGGAAACACCATATATTTT.

The rearrangement links TRBV7-6 to TRBJ2-7; tentative D call: TRBD2 (7 bases). Germline V lookup: CDR1 SGHVS, CDR2 FNYEAQ. The CDR3 is made up of 17 amino acids. With 4 bases removed from V and 4 bases from J, the gap between germline ends came to 23 bases. CDR3 in DNA: TGTGCCAGCAGCTCTAGTAGCCCGGAGGGGGGGGCTTACGAGCAGTACTTC. This translates into CASSSSSPEGGAYEQYF.

The J gene is TRBJ2-3, the V gene TRBV7-2; 8 bases agree with TRBD2. Trimming took 6 bases from V and 12 from J; bases not matched to a gene: 11. This CDR3 comprises 13 residues. CDR1 SGHTA and CDR2 FQGNSA come from the germline V gene. The CDR3 protein is CASRLGGSGGQYF. The DNA of the CDR3 is TGTGCCAGCAGACTGGGGGGGAGCGGGGGCCAGTATTTT.

V and J are TRBV4-2 and TRBJ2-6, with TRBD1 identical over 10 bases. The V and J ends lost 1 base and 2 bases, in that order; junction bases with no gene match: 2. Germline V gene sequence: CDR1 LGHNA, CDR2 YNFKEQ. The CDR3 runs to 17 residues. Here the CDR3 reads CASSQGQGAAGANVLTF. Here the CDR3 DNA reads TGTGCCAGCAGCCAAGGACAGGGGGCAGCTGGGGCCAACGTCCTGACTTTC.

The rearrangement links TRBV18 to TRBJ1-4, with 10 bases identical to TRBD1. CDR1 and CDR2 (germline): KGHSH, LQKENI. The J segment lost 8 bases and the V segment lost 4 bases, leaving 4 bases of the junction unmatched. This CDR3 comprises 14 residues. The CDR3: CASSQGQGQEKLFF. CDR3 bases: TGTGCCAGCTCACAGGGACAGGGGCAAGAAAAACTGTTTTTT.

CDR3 sequence: CASRSPPPGSPLHF. Written as DNA, the CDR3 is TGTGCCAGCAGATCACCCCCGCCGGGATCACCCCTCCACTTT. The chain has TRBV27 and TRBJ1-6; the D is unclear. CDR3 length: 14 amino acids. Germline lookup yields CDR1 MNHEY and CDR2 SMNVEV (reference sequence). V was trimmed by 6 bases and J by 10 bases, leaving 16 bases between them.

The J gene is TRBJ2-4, the V gene TRBV27; 11 bases fit TRBD2. The V gene's germline CDR1 is MNHEY and CDR2 SMNVEV (reference sequence). V was pared by 5 bases and J by 2 bases, with 8 bases of the junction left unmatched. There are 17 residues in the CDR3. The CDR3 region is CASSLSGGGRSKNIQYF. CDR3 DNA sequence: TGTGCCAGCAGTCTTAGCGGGGGGGGCCGATCCAAAAACATTCAGTACTTC.

The chain links TRBV6-5 to TRBJ2-7; 10 bases are shared with TRBD1. V shed 5 bases, J shed 7 bases, and the junction held 5 bases outside the gene matches. Looked up from germline, CDR1 is MNHEY and CDR2 is SVGAGI. This CDR3 is built from 13 residues. The CDR3 is CASSQRQGAEQYF. The CDR3 nucleotides read TGTGCCAGCAGTCAAAGACAGGGGGCAGAGCAGTACTTC.

The chain employs TRBV5-1 and TRBJ2-3, with 7 bases that match TRBD1. Germline trimming cut 5 bases from V and 9 bases from J; bases unmatched to any gene: 6. This CDR3 comprises 12 residues. Germline V gene data show CDR1 as SGHRS and CDR2 as YFSETQ. CDR3 protein: CASSLRDSTQYF. DNA for the CDR3: TGCGCCAGCAGTCTCCGGGACAGCACGCAGTATTTT.

This rearrangement joins TRBV5-1 to TRBJ2-2; D is perhaps TRBD1 (5 bases). V dropped 4 bases and J dropped 6 bases, with 13 bases sitting between them. Germline V CDR1 and CDR2: SGHRS, YFSETQ. CDR3 length: 14 amino acids. The CDR3 DNA is TGCGCCAGCAGCAACTCCCAGGGTTCCGGGGAGCTGTTTTTT. This translates into CASSNSQGSGELFF.

This clone occurred a few times. A junction end diverges from the germline sequence, so it may reflect a read error. The rearrangement uses TRBV7-7 and TRBJ1-1, with D perhaps TRBD1 (5 bases). Per the germline V gene, CDR1 is SSHAT and CDR2 is FNYEAQ (reference sequence). The CDR3 is 16 amino acids. The chain's CDR3 is CASSAYLGGFNTEAFF. CDR3 DNA: TGTGCTAGCAGCGCCTACCTCGGGGGATTCAACACTGAAGCTTTCTTT.

V gene TRBV7-2 combines with J gene TRBJ2-5; D perhaps matches TRBD2 (6 bases). This CDR3 region has 13 residues. Germline V gene data show CDR1 as SGHTA and CDR2 as FQGNSA. V lost 5 bases, J lost 3 bases, and 10 bases lay in between. CDR3 DNA: TGTGCCAGCAGCACCCGACTAGAAGAGACCCAGTACTTC. Encoded protein: CASSTRLEETQYF. The complete variable domain, with remaining parts taken from reference TRBV7-2 and TRBJ2-5, reads GAGVSQSPSNKVTEKGKDVELRCDPISGHTALYWYRQSLGQGLEFLIYFQGNSAPDKSGLPSDRFSAERTGGSVSTLTIQRTQQEDSAVYLCASSTRLEETQYFGPGTRLLVL.

The V call is TRBV10-3, the J call TRBJ2-1, with 8 bases aligning to TRBD2. This CDR3 has 14 amino acids. From germline, CDR1 is ENHRY and CDR2 SYGVKD. V lost 6 bases and J lost 6; bases outside the gene matches: 7. CDR3 DNA: TGTGCCATCAGCGGGGGGGCCCCCCCCAATGAGCAGTTCTTC. Amino acids: CAISGGAPPNEQFF.

This chain joins TRBV6-5 and TRBJ1-1; 8 bases map to TRBD1. Trimming at V came to 3 bases and at J to 9 bases, leaving 9 bases not matched to a gene. The CDR3 is 14 residues long. CDR1 is MNHEY, CDR2 SVGAGI, per germline. The CDR3 DNA reads TGTGCCAGCAGTTATGGACAGGGCGGATTGAAAGCTTTCTTT. Its translation is CASSYGQGGLKAFF.

This rearrangement joins TRBV6-5 to TRBJ1-6; 7 bases line up with TRBD1. The CDR3 consists of 15 residues. Losses at the gene ends were 7 bases for V and 2 bases for J; bases not matched to a gene: 5. The V gene's germline CDR1 is MNHEY and CDR2 SVGAGI. The CDR3 here is CASTAGTAYNSPLHF. In DNA form, the CDR3 reads TGTGCCAGCACTGCAGGGACAGCCTATAATTCACCCCTCCACTTT.

The chain employs TRBV6-5 and TRBJ1-2; 7 bases are shared with TRBD1. The CDR3 runs to 15 residues. Germline V gene sequence: CDR1 MNHEY, CDR2 SVGAGI. J was trimmed by 0 bases and V by 4 bases; bases with no gene match: 5. The CDR3 region is CASSSGQIANYGYTF. Here the CDR3 DNA reads TGTGCCAGCAGTTCGGGACAGATAGCTAACTATGGCTACACCTTC.

This clone has a handful of counts. The V gene is TRBV23-1, the J gene TRBJ1-2; 10 nucleotides line up with TRBD1. TRBV23-1 carries the ORF label, with uncertain function. The CDR3 totals 21 residues. J was trimmed by 1 base and V by 0 bases; bases with no gene match: 17. The CDR3: CASSQSHVTIRDRGLNYGYTF. The CDR3 nucleotides are TGCGCCAGCAGTCAATCGCACGTGACAATCCGGGACAGGGGACTTAACTATGGCTACACCTTC.

The chain employs TRBV11-2 and TRBJ2-7, with D possibly being TRBD1 (5 bases). The CDR3 extends over 16 amino acids. Germline V CDR1 and CDR2: SGHAT, FQNNGV. Deletions cut 5 bases from V and 5 bases from J, with 22 bases between. CDR3 DNA: TGTGCCAGCAGCCCCCCGGCCCAGACAGAGGTCCACGAGCAGTACTTC. This codes for CASSPPAQTEVHEQYF.

The gene calls are TRBV18 and TRBJ1-6; D gene unclear. Between the trimmed V and J ends, which lost 2 bases and 2 bases, there was a span of 7 bases. The CDR3 runs 15 residues. From germline, CDR1 is KGHSH and CDR2 LQKENI. DNA of the CDR3: TGTGCCAGCTCACCAGGACTGACCTATAATTCACCCCTCCACTTT. The encoded protein is CASSPGLTYNSPLHF.

The rearrangement joins TRBV5-5 to TRBJ2-5, with 8 nucleotides matching TRBD1. The J segment lost 4 bases and the V segment lost 2 bases, leaving 4 bases of the junction unmatched. CDR3 length equals 14 residues. Germline CDR1 and CDR2: SGHKS and YYEKEE (reference sequence). The chain's CDR3 is CASSFQTGAETQYF. CDR3 DNA sequence: TGTGCCAGCAGCTTTCAGACAGGGGCAGAGACCCAGTACTTC.

The genes are TRBV13 and TRBJ1-2, with D maybe TRBD1 (6 bases). The CDR3 extends over 13 amino acids. Trimming took off 1 base at V and 5 bases at J, with 8 bases between the two ends. Germline V gives CDR1 PRHDT, CDR2 FYEKMQ (reference sequence). CDR3 bases: TGTGCCAGCAGCTTAGACAGGGCTTATGGCTACACCTTC. Translating gives CASSLDRAYGYTF.

The chain employs TRBV5-1 and TRBJ2-3; TRBD2 matches 7 bases. CDR1 and CDR2 from the germline V gene are SGHRS and YFSETQ. The CDR3 is 16 amino acids. With V trimmed by 3 bases and J by 0 bases, 7 bases remained unmatched. CDR3 sequence reads: CASSSGGGGSTDTQYF. The DNA of the CDR3 is TGCGCCAGCAGCTCTGGCGGGGGTGGTAGCACAGATACGCAGTATTTT.

The V gene is TRBV5-6, the J gene TRBJ1-1; D unclear. Germline V CDR1 and CDR2: SGHDT, YYEEEE. This CDR3 spans 15 amino acids. Trimming stripped 1 base from V and 1 base from J, with 11 bases between. The CDR3 protein is CASSLNPPRNTEAFF. The CDR3 DNA is TGTGCCAGCAGCTTGAATCCCCCCAGGAACACTGAAGCTTTCTTT.

The rearrangement uses TRBV18 and TRBJ1-1; maybe TRBD1 (5 bases). This CDR3 is 15 amino acids long. The germline V gene has CDR1 KGHSH and CDR2 LQKENI. V was clipped by 1 base and J by 3 bases, with 12 bases between them. CDR3 sequence reads: CASSPLSQGDTEAFF. Written as DNA, the CDR3 is TGTGCCAGCTCACCACTTTCCCAGGGCGACACTGAAGCTTTCTTT.

This clone was picked up one time. The DNA for the CDR3 is TGTGCCAGCAGCTTTGAAGCAAGCAGGGGTGCAGGTGGCTACACCTTC. Translation: CASSFEASRGAGGYTF. V and J are TRBV5-4 and TRBJ1-2; tentatively, D is TRBD1 (6 bases). Trimming stripped 2 bases from V and 7 bases from J, with 21 bases between. The CDR3 contains 16 residues. The germline V gene has CDR1 SGHNT and CDR2 YYREEE (reference sequence).

This sequence joins TRBV2 and TRBJ2-1; 9 nucleotides line up with TRBD2. This CDR3 contains 16 residues. After removal of 4 bases from V and 3 bases from J, the junction contained 7 bases not matched to a gene. In germline, CDR1 is SNHLY, CDR2 FYNNEI. The CDR3 here is CASSALASGIYNEQFF. In DNA form, the CDR3 reads TGTGCCAGCAGTGCCCTCGCTAGCGGGATCTACAATGAGCAGTTCTTC.